The 7 T cell receptor beta chains below were found in one sample sequenced in a study of regulatory T cells. Whole-study findings and limits: Regulatory T cells from CD3G-deficient patients were less diverse than autologous conventional CD4+ cells and control regulatory cells.

The primer mix had 52 TRBV and 13 TRBJ primers. Profiled with immunoSEQ multiplex PCR; TCRdb holds only in-frame clones, not every one. The sample yields some 6,000 clones, 85% to 90% seen once. Which antigens these TCRs recognize remains unknown. The material sequenced was CD4+ Tregs sorted from blood. The receptors shown here come from a person under 30 with CD3G deficiency.

This chain connects TRBV6-1 to TRBJ2-1; no clear D gene. Germline CDR1 is MNHNS and CDR2 is SASEGT. CDR3 length: 14 amino acids. With 6 bases removed from V and 0 bases from J, the gap between germline ends came to 9 bases. DNA of the CDR3: TGTGCCAGCAGGGGGTTGAGCTCCTACAATGAGCAGTTCTTC. Its translation is CASRGLSSYNEQFF.

The chain employs TRBV28 and TRBJ2-5; D is unresolved. V was trimmed by 2 bases and J by 2 bases, leaving 6 bases between them. In germline, CDR1 is MDHEN, CDR2 SYDVKM. There are 13 residues in the CDR3. The CDR3 sequence is CASSLHRQETQYF. In nucleotides, the CDR3 is TGTGCCAGCAGTTTACACAGACAAGAGACCCAGTACTTC.

The gene calls are TRBV6-1 and TRBJ2-1; 10 nucleotides line up with TRBD2. The CDR3 is made up of 19 amino acids. After removal of 2 bases from V and 0 bases from J, the junction contained 10 bases not matched to a gene. Germline lookup yields CDR1 MNHNS and CDR2 SASEGT. The CDR3 coding sequence is TGTGCCAGCAGTGAACGGGGAGCGGGAGGGATGAGCTCCTACAATGAGCAGTTCTTC. Amino acids: CASSERGAGGMSSYNEQFF.

Worth noting for this clone: This CDR3 fails to terminate in the conserved phenylalanine or tryptophan, so it likely reflects a read error. Because the CDR3's place on the DNA is in doubt, the DNA is left out and the CDR3 is given as listed by TCRdb. This chain uses TRBV11-1 with TRBJ1-2. CDR1 and CDR2 (germline): SGHAT, FQDESV (reference sequence). Termini included, the CDR3 measures 14 amino acids. The CDR3 is CASSSNIKAGKTYG.

The chain employs TRBV6-1 and TRBJ2-2; D remains ambiguous. Germline V gene sequence: CDR1 MNHNS, CDR2 SASEGT. Trimming took off 5 bases at V and 5 bases at J, with 9 bases between the two ends. CDR3 size: 13 residues. The CDR3 DNA is TGTGCCAGCAGTCGGACGCATACCGGGGAGCTGTTTTTT. Encoded protein: CASSRTHTGELFF.

This clone has just a few counts. The chain recombines TRBV19 with TRBJ2-5; no reliable D call. Germline V gene data show CDR1 as LNHDA and CDR2 as SQIVND (reference sequence). The CDR3 runs 13 residues. V was cut by 2 bases and J by 2 bases, with 6 bases left in between. The CDR3 loop is CASSISPQETQYF. CDR3 DNA: TGTGCCAGTAGTATATCCCCACAAGAGACCCAGTACTTC. Together with reference TRBV19 and TRBJ2-5, the CDR3 gives the full variable domain: DGGITQSPKYLFRKEGQNVTLSCEQNLNHDAMYWYRQDPGQGLRLIYYSQIVNDFQKGDIAEGYSVSREKKESFPLTVTSAQKNPTAFYLCASSISPQETQYFGPGTRLLVL.

V gene TRBV7-9 combines with J gene TRBJ2-7; possible D gene TRBD2, 6 bases. Germline V gene sequence: CDR1 SEHNR, CDR2 FQNEAQ (reference sequence). CDR3 length: 13 residues. V was trimmed by 5 bases and J by 5 bases, leaving 13 bases between them. CDR3 in amino acids: CASSPSGGNEQYF. CDR3 bases: TGTGCCAGCAGCCCCAGTGGCGGGAACGAGCAGTACTTC.